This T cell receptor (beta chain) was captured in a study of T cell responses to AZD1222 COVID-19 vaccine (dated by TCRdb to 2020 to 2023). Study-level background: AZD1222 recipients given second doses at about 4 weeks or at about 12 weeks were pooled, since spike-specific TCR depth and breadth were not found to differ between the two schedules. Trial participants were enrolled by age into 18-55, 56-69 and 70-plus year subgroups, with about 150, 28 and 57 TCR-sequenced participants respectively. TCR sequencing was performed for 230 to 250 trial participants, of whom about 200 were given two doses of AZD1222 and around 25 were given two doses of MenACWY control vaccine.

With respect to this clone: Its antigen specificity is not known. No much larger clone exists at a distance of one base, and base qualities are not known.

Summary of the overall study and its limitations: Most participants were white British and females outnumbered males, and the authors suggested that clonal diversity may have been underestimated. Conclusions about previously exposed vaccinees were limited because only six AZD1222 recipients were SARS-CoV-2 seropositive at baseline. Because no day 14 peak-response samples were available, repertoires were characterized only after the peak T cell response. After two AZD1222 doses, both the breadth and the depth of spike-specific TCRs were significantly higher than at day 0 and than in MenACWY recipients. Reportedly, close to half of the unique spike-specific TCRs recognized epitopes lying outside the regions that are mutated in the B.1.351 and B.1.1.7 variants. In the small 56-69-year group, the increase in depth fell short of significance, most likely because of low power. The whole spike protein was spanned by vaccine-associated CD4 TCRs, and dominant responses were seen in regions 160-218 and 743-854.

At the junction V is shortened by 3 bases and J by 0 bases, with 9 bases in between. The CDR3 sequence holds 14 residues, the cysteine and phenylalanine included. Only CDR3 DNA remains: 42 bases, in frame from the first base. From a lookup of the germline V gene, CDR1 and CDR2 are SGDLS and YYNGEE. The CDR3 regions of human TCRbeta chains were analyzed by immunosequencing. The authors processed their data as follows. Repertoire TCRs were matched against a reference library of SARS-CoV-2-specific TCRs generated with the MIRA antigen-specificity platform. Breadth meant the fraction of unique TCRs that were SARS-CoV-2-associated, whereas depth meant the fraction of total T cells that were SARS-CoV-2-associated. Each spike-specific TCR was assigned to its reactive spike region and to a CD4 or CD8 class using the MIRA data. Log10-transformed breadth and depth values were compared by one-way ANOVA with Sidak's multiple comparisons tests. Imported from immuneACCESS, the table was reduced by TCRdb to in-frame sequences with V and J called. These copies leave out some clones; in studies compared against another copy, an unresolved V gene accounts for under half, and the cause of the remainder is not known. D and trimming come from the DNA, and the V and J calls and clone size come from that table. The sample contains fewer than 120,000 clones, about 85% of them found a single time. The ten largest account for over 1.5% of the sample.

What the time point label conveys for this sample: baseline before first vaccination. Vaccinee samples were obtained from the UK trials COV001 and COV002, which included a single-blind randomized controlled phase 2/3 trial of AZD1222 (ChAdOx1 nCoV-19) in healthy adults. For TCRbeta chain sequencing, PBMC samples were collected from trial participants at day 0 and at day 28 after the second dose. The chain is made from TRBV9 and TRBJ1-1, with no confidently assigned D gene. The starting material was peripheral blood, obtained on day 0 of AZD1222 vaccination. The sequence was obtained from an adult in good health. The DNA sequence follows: TGTGCCAGCAGCGCATCCCCCATGAACACTGAAGCTTTCTTT. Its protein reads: CASSASPMNTEAFF.